This T cell receptor (beta chain) was identified in a study of blood T cell repertoires in COVID-19. Overall study: PBMCs, B-cell-depleted T cells, or T cells provided the cDNA or gDNA that made up the material.

V dropped 4 bases and J dropped 10; count of bases not matched to a gene: 5. CDR1 and CDR2 from the germline V gene are SNHLY and FYNNEI. The CDR3 extends over 13 amino acids. Method: immunoSEQ multiplex PCR; TCRdb's copy keeps in-frame clones and lacks some. The repertoire consists of 180,000 or so clones, with approximately 80% occurring once and the leading ten covering 12% to 15%. This TCR came from a man between 50 and 59 years old who had recovered from COVID-19. The sample consisted of PBMCs or T cells enriched from blood (not recorded which). The chain is built from TRBV2 and TRBJ1-4; TRBD1 aligns across 8 bases. The CDR3 DNA follows: TGTGCCAGCAGTGTCGGACAGGGTTTAAAACTGTTTTTT. It specifies CASSVGQGLKLFF.